This T cell receptor (beta chain) was profiled in a study of radiotherapy plus CTLA-4 blockade in lung cancer. Study as a whole: Objective responses were recorded in roughly 20% of patients, with disease control recorded in less than 40%. Study results and limitations: Early clonal dynamics of blood T cells, together with interferon-beta, were reported as the best response predictor. TCR clones from tumors expanded in blood after radiotherapy plus ipilimumab.

Regarding this clone: The antigen is not known.

Here immunoSEQ multiplex PCR was the method, and the copy in TCRdb shows in-frame clones only, minus some. The sample lists about 97,000 clones, approximately 72% occurring once. People whose metastatic non-small-cell lung cancer was chemo-refractory got focal radiation along with CTLA-4 blockade by ipilimumab. The V end was cut by 6 bases, the J end by 6 bases, with 17 bases between. This CDR3 comprises 14 residues. Germline-derived CDR1 and CDR2 are SGHNT and YYREEE (reference sequence). This TCR derives from a human donor with non-small cell lung cancer who had a partial response to radiotherapy plus ipilimumab. Some clones in this sample may be carry-over from other donors' samples. The source material was peripheral blood, sampled from a patient treated with radiotherapy plus ipilimumab. The chain couples TRBV5-4 to TRBJ2-3; possible D gene TRBD2, 5 bases. The CDR3 coding sequence is TGTGCCAGCACAAGCGGTGGCAACGCGGATACGCAGTATTTT. Protein sequence: CASTSGGNADTQYF.